This TCR beta chain was documented in a study of T cells expressing NK-cell markers. Findings and caveats of the study: Whether expanded NKG2C+ T cell clones recognized HCMV stayed uncertain.

Reprocessing the 5' RACE reads, TCRdb reports a single entry for every CDR3 protein and omits DNA. Here the sample table reports about 260,000 distinct CDR3 sequences. The CDR3 consists of 14 residues. Germline assignment: CDR1 SNHLY and CDR2 FYNNEI. Regarding this clonotype: Its antigen is unknown.

The chain carries TRBV2 and TRBJ2-6. The material sequenced was blood T cells: a sorted CD56 or NKG2C T cell subset, CD4+ or CD8+ T cells, or bulk PBMC T cells (not recorded which). The TCR originated in a woman aged 18 to 75 in good health. CDR3 residues: CASSGRSGANVLTF. The entire variable domain, with the rest obtained from reference TRBV2 and TRBJ2-6, is as follows: EPEVTQTPSHQVTQMGQEVILRCVPISNHLYFYWYRQILGQKVEFLVSFYNNEISEKSEIFDDQFSVERPDGSNFTLKIRSTKLEDSAMYFCASSGRSGANVLTFGAGSRLTVL.